This T cell receptor (beta chain) stems from a study of T cell responses to AZD1222 COVID-19 vaccine (dated by TCRdb to the early 2020s). As for the study more broadly: TCR sequencing was performed for 230 to 250 trial participants, of whom about 200 were given two doses of AZD1222 and some 25 were given two doses of MenACWY control vaccine. Enrollment into the trials was organized by age into subgroups of 18-55, 56-69 and 70-plus years, and those subgroups contained roughly 160, 29 and 62 TCR-sequenced participants, respectively.

The paper's findings and limits, for the study overall: The vaccine-associated CD4 TCRs covered the entire spike protein, and the dominant responses fell in regions 160-218 and 743-854. No day 14 peak-response samples were available, so repertoires were characterized only after the peak T cell response. Participants were mostly white British, with more females than males. The authors suggested clonal diversity may have been underestimated. After two AZD1222 doses, spike-specific TCR breadth and depth were significantly higher than at day 0 and than in MenACWY recipients. The 56-69-year group was small, and its depth increase did not reach significance, likely because of low power. Reportedly, almost half of the unique spike-specific TCRs recognized epitopes lying outside the regions that are mutated in the B.1.351 and B.1.1.7 variants. Conclusions about previously exposed vaccinees are limited because only a handful of AZD1222 recipients were SARS-CoV-2 seropositive at baseline.

About this clone itself: The clone's antigen remains unknown. No clone much larger than this one lies a single base away; base qualities are absent.

The time point label here, explained by the study, means: about 28 days (+/-7) after the second vaccine dose. Because spike-specific TCR depth and breadth did not differ between the two schedules, AZD1222 recipients who got a second dose at roughly 4 weeks were pooled with those who got a second dose at roughly 12 weeks. Vaccinee samples came from UK trials COV001 and COV002, including a single-blind randomized controlled phase 2/3 trial of AZD1222 (ChAdOx1 nCoV-19) in healthy adults. For TCRbeta chain sequencing, PBMC samples from trial participants were taken at day 0 and at day 28 after the second dose. The CDR3 regions of human TCRbeta chains were analyzed by immunosequencing. Per the authors' processing: Repertoire TCRs were matched against a reference library of SARS-CoV-2-specific TCRs generated with the MIRA antigen-specificity platform. Breadth meant the fraction of unique TCRs that were SARS-CoV-2-associated, whereas depth meant the fraction of total T cells that were SARS-CoV-2-associated. Using the MIRA data, every spike-specific TCR was mapped to the spike region that the TCR reacted to and assigned to either a CD4 or a CD8 class. Log10-transformed breadth and depth values were compared by one-way ANOVA with Sidak's multiple comparisons tests. TCRdb mirrors the immuneACCESS table, restricted to in-frame sequences. Some clones are absent from its copies; in checked studies, under half trace to an unresolved V gene, and the reason for the others is unknown. V, J and clone size reflect that table, while D and trimming were determined from the DNA. The sample table lists some 99,000 clones, approximately 84% of them with a count of one. The top ten clonotypes cover 12% to 15% of the sample.

CDR1 and CDR2 are drawn from the germline V gene (reference sequence): SEHNR, FQNEAQ. The germline V and J ends show losses of 5 bases and 5 bases respectively, and no gene match explains 7 bases of the junction. From its cysteine to its phenylalanine, the CDR3 spans 15 amino acids. The retained sequence is limited to the CDR3, 45 bases, with the frame set at the first base. The source of this sequence is an adult who received the AZD1222 COVID-19 vaccine. The sequence is built from TRBV7-9 and TRBJ2-1, with 9 central nucleotides matching TRBD1. This specimen was peripheral blood, taken 28 days after the second AZD1222 dose. The DNA is as follows: TGTGCCAGCAGCAATGGACAGGGGCTCGACAATGAGCAGTTCTTC. The translation is CASSNGQGLDNEQFF. Here the CDR3 is joined to the reference TRBV7-9 and TRBJ2-1 genes, and the full variable domain is: DTGVSQNPRHKITKRGQNVTFRCDPISEHNRLYWYRQTLGQGPEFLTYFQNEAQLEKSRLLSDRFSAERPKGSFSTLEIQRTEQGDSAMYLCASSNGQGLDNEQFFGPGTRLTVL.